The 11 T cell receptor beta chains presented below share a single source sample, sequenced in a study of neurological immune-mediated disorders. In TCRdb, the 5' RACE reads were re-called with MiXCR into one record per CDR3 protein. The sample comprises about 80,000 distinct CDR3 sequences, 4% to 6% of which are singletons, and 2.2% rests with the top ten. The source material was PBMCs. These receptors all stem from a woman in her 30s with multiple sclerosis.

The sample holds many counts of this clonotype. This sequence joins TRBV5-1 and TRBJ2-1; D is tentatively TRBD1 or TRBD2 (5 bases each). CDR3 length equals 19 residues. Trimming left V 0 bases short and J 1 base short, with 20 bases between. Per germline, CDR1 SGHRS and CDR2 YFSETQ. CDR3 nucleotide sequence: TGCGCCAGCAGCTTGGGCCTCATCCTCCCAGGGACGTCCTACAATGAGCAGTTCTTC. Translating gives CASSLGLILPGTSYNEQFF.

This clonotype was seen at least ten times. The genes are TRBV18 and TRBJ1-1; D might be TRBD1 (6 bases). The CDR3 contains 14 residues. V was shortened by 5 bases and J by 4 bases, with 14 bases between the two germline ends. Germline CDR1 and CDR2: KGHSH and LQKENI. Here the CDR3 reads CASSIIQDSTEAFF. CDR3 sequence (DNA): TGTGCCAGCTCAATAATCCAGGACAGCACTGAAGCTTTCTTT.

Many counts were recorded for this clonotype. CDR3 coding DNA: TGTGCCAGCACCAAATTCAGGGGTTACGAGCAGTACGTC. Amino acid sequence: CASTKFRGYEQYV. The chain combines TRBV6-6 with TRBJ2-7; possible D gene TRBD1, 6 bases. The CDR3 is made up of 13 amino acids. The V gene's germline CDR1 is MNHNY and CDR2 SVGAGI (reference sequence). V shed 7 bases and J shed 4 bases, with 14 bases lying between them.

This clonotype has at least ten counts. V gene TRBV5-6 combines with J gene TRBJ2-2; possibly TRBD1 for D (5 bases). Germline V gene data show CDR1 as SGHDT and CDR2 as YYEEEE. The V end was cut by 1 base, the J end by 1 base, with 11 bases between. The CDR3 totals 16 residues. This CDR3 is CASSLYTDRNTGELFF. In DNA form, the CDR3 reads TGTGCCAGCAGCTTGTATACCGACAGGAACACCGGGGAGCTGTTTTTT.

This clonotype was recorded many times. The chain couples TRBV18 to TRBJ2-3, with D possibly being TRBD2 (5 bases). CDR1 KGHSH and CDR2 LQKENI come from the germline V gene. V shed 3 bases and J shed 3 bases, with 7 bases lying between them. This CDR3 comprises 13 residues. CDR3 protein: CASSPRATDTQYF. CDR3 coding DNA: TGTGCCAGCTCACCGAGGGCTACAGATACGCAGTATTTT.

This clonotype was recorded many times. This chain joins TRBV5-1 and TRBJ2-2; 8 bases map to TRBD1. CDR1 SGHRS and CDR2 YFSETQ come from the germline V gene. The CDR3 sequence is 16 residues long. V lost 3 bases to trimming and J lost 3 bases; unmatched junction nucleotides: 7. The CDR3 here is CASSSGQGLYTGELFF. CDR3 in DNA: TGCGCCAGCAGCTCAGGACAGGGCCTATACACCGGGGAGCTGTTTTTT.

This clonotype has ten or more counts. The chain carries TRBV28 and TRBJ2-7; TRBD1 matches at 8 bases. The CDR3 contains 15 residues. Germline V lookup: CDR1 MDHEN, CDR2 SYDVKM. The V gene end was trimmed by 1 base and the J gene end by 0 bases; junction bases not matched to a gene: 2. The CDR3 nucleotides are TGTGCCAGCAGTTTATTCGGACAGGGCTCCTACGAGCAGTACTTC. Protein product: CASSLFGQGSYEQYF.

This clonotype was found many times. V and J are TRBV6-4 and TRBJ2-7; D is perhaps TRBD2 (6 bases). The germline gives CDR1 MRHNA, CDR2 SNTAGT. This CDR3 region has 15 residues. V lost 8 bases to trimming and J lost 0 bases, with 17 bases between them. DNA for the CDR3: TGTGCCAGCCGACATAGGATAGCGGTCTCCTACGAGCAGTACTTC. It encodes CASRHRIAVSYEQYF.

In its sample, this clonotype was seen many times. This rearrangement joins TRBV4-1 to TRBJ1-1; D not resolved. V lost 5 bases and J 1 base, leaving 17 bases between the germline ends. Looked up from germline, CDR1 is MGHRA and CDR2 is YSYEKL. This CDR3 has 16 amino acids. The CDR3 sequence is CASSEGSIGPNTEAFF. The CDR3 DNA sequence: TGCGCCAGCAGCGAAGGATCCATCGGACCGAACACTGAAGCTTTCTTT.

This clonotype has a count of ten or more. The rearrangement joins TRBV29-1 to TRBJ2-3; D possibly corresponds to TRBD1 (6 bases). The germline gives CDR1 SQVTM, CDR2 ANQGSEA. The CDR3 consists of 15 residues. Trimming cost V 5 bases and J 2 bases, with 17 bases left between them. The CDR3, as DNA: TGCAGCGTTTTACAACAGGGAAACCCCACAGATACGCAGTATTTT. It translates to CSVLQQGNPTDTQYF.

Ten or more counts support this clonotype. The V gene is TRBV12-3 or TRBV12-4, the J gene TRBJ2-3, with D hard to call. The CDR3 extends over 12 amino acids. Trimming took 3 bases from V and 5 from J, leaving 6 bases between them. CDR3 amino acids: CASSLAEDTQYF. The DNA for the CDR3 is TGTGCCAGCAGTTTGGCGGAAGATACGCAGTATTTT.